Listed below are T cell receptor beta chains from one sample, sequenced in a study of identical twins. TCRdb re-analysed the 5' RACE reads in MiXCR, keeping a single row per CDR3 protein. This table holds some 560,000 distinct CDR3 sequences, approximately 9.6% found once. The data also belong to a second study, concerning yellow fever vaccine responses in identical twins.

The sequenced sample consisted of PBMCs. The receptors come from a woman between 18 and 29 years old in good health. CDR3s include the opening cysteine and the closing phenylalanine or tryptophan. The order of the fields is CDR3 length, J gene, D gene, V gene, clone size, CDR3 protein, CDR3 DNA. The D gene is left open where the match is weak. Size is omitted from some rows. Given values are once, few, many or a class for expanded clones.

13 | TRBJ2-2 | TRBD1 | TRBV10-3 | many | CATGTGNTGELFF | TGTGCCACAGGGACAGGGAACACCGGGGAGCTGTTTTTT
15 | TRBJ1-1 | - | TRBV5-1 | many | CASSLEGRTNTEAFF | TGCGCCAGCAGCTTGGAAGGGAGAACGAACACTGAAGCTTTCTTT
13 | TRBJ2-7 | - | TRBV2 | few | CASSEVVKYEQYF | TGTGCCAGCAGTGAAGTGGTGAAATACGAGCAGTACTTC
14 | TRBJ2-1 | - | TRBV15 | few | CATSGDAEANEQFF | TGTGCCACCAGCGGTGACGCCGAGGCCAATGAGCAGTTCTTC
14 | TRBJ2-3 | TRBD2 | TRBV9 | few | CASSPGGITDTQYF | TGTGCCAGCAGCCCCGGGGGGATCACAGATACGCAGTATTTT
14 | TRBJ2-7 | - | TRBV28 | few | CASSSGLLSYEQYF | TGTGCCAGCAGTTCGGGACTCTTATCCTACGAGCAGTACTTC
13 | TRBJ2-7 | - | TRBV10-3 | - | CATQTESSYEQYF | TGTGCCACCCAGACAGAGAGCTCCTACGAGCAGTACTTC
15 | TRBJ2-3 | TRBD1 | TRBV7-2 | few | CASSLEGAYTDTQYF | TGTGCCAGCAGCTTAGAGGGGGCTTACACAGATACGCAGTATTTT
18 | TRBJ2-3 | - | TRBV9 | many | CASSVAWFGGVSTDTQYF | TGTGCCAGCAGCGTAGCGTGGTTTGGAGGCGTGAGCACAGATACGCAGTATTTT
13 | TRBJ2-7 | - | TRBV18 | many | CASSPPSHGEQYF | TGTGCCAGCTCACCACCGTCCCACGGCGAGCAGTACTTC
13 | TRBJ2-1 | - | TRBV19 | - | CASSITQPNEQFF | TGTGCCAGTAGTATAACGCAGCCCAATGAGCAGTTCTTC
16 | TRBJ2-3 | TRBD2 | TRBV11-1 | - | CASSSRLAGEEDTQYF | TGTGCCAGCAGCAGCCGACTAGCGGGGGAGGAGGATACGCAGTATTTT
13 | TRBJ2-5 | - | TRBV29-1 | - | CSVGQGFSETQYF | TGCAGCGTTGGGCAGGGGTTTAGCGAGACCCAGTACTTC
15 | TRBJ1-1 | - | TRBV7-9 | few | CASSLDSTKGTEAFF | TGTGCCAGCAGCTTGGACAGTACAAAGGGCACTGAAGCTTTCTTT
15 | TRBJ2-3 | - | TRBV13 | many | CASSNDGPGTDTQYF | TGTGCCAGCAGCAACGACGGACCGGGCACAGATACGCAGTATTTT
13 | TRBJ2-1 | TRBD1 | TRBV12-3/TRBV12-4 | many | CANGQGRGNEQFF | TGTGCCAACGGACAGGGTAGGGGCAATGAGCAGTTCTTC
14 | TRBJ2-2 | TRBD2 | TRBV2 | few | CASITGGNTGELFF | TGTGCCAGCATCACGGGAGGGAACACCGGGGAGCTGTTTTTT
14 | TRBJ1-3 | - | TRBV29-1 | - | CSVVRECAGNTIYF | TGCAGCGTTGTGAGAGAATGCGCTGGAAACACCATATATTTT
13 | TRBJ2-7 | - | TRBV7-9 | - | CASSPAEGYEQYF | TGTGCCAGCAGCCCGGCCGAGGGCTACGAGCAGTACTTC
16 | TRBJ2-6 | TRBD1 | TRBV4-3 | many | CASSQNRGSGANVLTF | TGCGCCAGCAGCCAGAACAGGGGCTCTGGGGCCAACGTCCTGACTTTC
15 | TRBJ2-1 | TRBD2 | TRBV9 | - | CASSVGTSGVPEQFF | TGTGCCAGCAGCGTCGGGACTAGCGGGGTTCCTGAGCAGTTCTTC
15 | TRBJ2-3 | - | TRBV4-2 | many | CASSRRLLRTDTQYF | TGTGCCAGCAGCCGGCGACTACTTCGCACAGATACGCAGTATTTT
12 | TRBJ1-5 | - | TRBV6-2/TRBV6-3 | many | CASGEGIQPQHF | TGTGCCAGCGGTGAGGGGATTCAGCCCCAGCATTTT
18 | TRBJ2-4 | - | TRBV19 | - | CASSIDLAARIAKNIQYF | TGTGCCAGTAGTATAGATCTGGCAGCCCGAATAGCCAAAAACATTCAGTACTTC
19 | TRBJ2-1 | TRBD2 | TRBV7-8 | few | CASSLALEIAGASYNEQFF | TGTGCCAGCAGCTTAGCGCTAGAAATAGCGGGGGCCTCCTACAATGAGCAGTTCTTC
16 | TRBJ2-1 | TRBD2 | TRBV5-4 | - | CASSRTSAGGNNEQFF | TGTGCCAGCAGCAGGACTAGCGCTGGGGGAAACAATGAGCAGTTCTTC
13 | TRBJ1-1 | - | TRBV12-3/TRBV12-4 | many | CASLMGGSRRAFF | TGTGCCAGCCTTATGGGAGGGTCAAGGCGAGCTTTCTTT
14 | TRBJ1-5 | - | TRBV20-1 | - | CSARKGVSNQPQHF | TGCAGTGCGAGGAAAGGCGTTAGCAATCAGCCCCAGCATTTT
14 | TRBJ2-2 | - | TRBV13 | - | CASSLGRVQGELFF | TGTGCCAGCAGCTTAGGCAGGGTGCAGGGGGAGCTGTTTTTT
14 | TRBJ2-2 | TRBD1 | TRBV7-2 | few | CASSRAGGTGELFF | TGTGCCAGCAGCAGGGCAGGGGGTACCGGGGAGCTGTTTTTT
15 | TRBJ2-2 | TRBD2 | TRBV6-5 | - | CASSYMRGGTGELFF | TGTGCCAGCAGTTACATGCGGGGGGGGACCGGGGAGCTGTTTTTT
15 | TRBJ2-7 | - | TRBV20-1 | many | CSARDTVRPVREQYF | TGCAGTGCTAGAGATACGGTTCGGCCCGTTCGGGAGCAGTACTTC
15 | TRBJ2-7 | TRBD1 | TRBV11-2 | many | CASSLDRGYSYEQYF | TGTGCCAGCAGCCTAGACAGGGGTTACTCCTACGAGCAGTACTTC
16 | TRBJ1-5 | TRBD1 | TRBV2 | - | CASRGQGARSNQPQHF | TGTGCCAGCAGGGGACAGGGGGCGAGGAGCAATCAGCCCCAGCATTTT
17 | TRBJ2-7 | - | TRBV4-3 | few | CASSQDWAGGPTYEQYF | TGCGCCAGCAGCCAAGATTGGGCAGGGGGGCCGACCTACGAGCAGTACTTC
14 | TRBJ1-1 | - | TRBV20-1 | many | CSARVFAGDTEAFF | TGCAGTGCTAGAGTCTTTGCCGGGGACACTGAAGCTTTCTTT
16 | TRBJ2-7 | - | TRBV7-6 | few | CASSWIGGVSSYEQYF | TGTGCCAGCAGCTGGATCGGGGGAGTTAGCTCCTACGAGCAGTACTTC
15 | TRBJ2-1 | TRBD2 | TRBV5-6 | - | CASSLFGTSLSEQFF | TGTGCCAGCAGCTTGTTTGGGACTAGTCTAAGCGAGCAGTTCTTC